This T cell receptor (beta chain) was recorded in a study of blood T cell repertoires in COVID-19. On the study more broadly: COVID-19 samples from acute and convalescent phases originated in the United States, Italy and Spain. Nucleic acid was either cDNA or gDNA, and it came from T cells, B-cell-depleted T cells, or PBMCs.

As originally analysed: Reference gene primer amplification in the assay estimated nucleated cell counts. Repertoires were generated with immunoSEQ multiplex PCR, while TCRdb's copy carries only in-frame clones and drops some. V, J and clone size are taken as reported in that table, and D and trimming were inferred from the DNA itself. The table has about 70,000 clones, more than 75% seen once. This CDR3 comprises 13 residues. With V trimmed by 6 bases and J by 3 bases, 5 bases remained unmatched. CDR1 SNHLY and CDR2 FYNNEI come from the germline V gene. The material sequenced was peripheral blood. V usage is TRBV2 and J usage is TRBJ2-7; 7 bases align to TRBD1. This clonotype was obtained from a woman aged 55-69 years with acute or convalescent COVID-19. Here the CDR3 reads CASRVDRIYEQYF. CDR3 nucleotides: TGTGCCAGCAGGGTGGACAGGATCTACGAGCAGTACTTC. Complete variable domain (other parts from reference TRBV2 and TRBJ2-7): EPEVTQTPSHQVTQMGQEVILRCVPISNHLYFYWYRQILGQKVEFLVSFYNNEISEKSEIFDDQFSVERPDGSNFTLKIRSTKLEDSAMYFCASRVDRIYEQYFGPGTRLTVT.